This is a list of T cell receptor beta chains from one sample in a study of OX40 agonist ivuxolimab in advanced cancers. Sequencing used immunoSEQ multiplex PCR; TCRdb keeps in-frame clones, though not all of them. This sample carries 99,000 or so clones, approximately 93% of them seen once, and the ten largest clones take less than 0.2%. This specimen was CD4+ or CD8+ T cells sorted from blood, taken in a trial of the OX40 agonist ivuxolimab. The receptor set was obtained from an adult with an advanced solid tumor such as melanoma, head and neck, liver or kidney cancer. Both conserved end residues are part of each CDR3. The D gene is left open where the match is weak. Expanded clones are given a class, and other clones once, few, many or no size at all.

v_call	d_call	cdr3_length	clone_size	j_call	cdr3_aa	cdr3_nt
TRBV2	TRBD1	15	-	TRBJ1-3	CASRGDRNSGNTIYF	TGTGCCAGCAGGGGGGACAGAAACTCTGGAAACACCATATATTTT
TRBV9	TRBD1	15	-	TRBJ2-7	CASSAGAGTGYEQYF	TGTGCCAGCAGCGCGGGAGCCGGGACAGGCTACGAGCAGTACTTC
TRBV28	-	17	-	TRBJ2-6	CASSLGTTVSGANVLTF	TGTGCCAGCAGTTTAGGGACAACCGTCTCTGGGGCCAACGTCCTGACTTTC
TRBV28	-	14	few	TRBJ1-1	CASLLSDLTTEAFF	TGTGCCAGCCTTCTCTCAGACCTGACCACTGAAGCTTTCTTT
TRBV13	-	14	-	TRBJ2-7	CASSSGTPTGEQYF	TGTGCCAGCAGCTCTGGGACGCCGACGGGCGAGCAGTACTTC
TRBV18	TRBD1	15	once	TRBJ1-4	CASSPPDRGPEKLFF	TGTGCCAGCTCCCCTCCGGACAGGGGCCCTGAAAAACTGTTTTTT
TRBV6-1	-	18	-	TRBJ1-5	CASSAGGSSIYSNQPQHF	TGTGCCAGCAGTGCCGGGGGCTCCTCCATATATAGCAATCAGCCCCAGCATTTT
TRBV27	-	15	-	TRBJ2-7	CASSSSAIGTYEQYF	TGTGCCAGCAGTTCTAGCGCGATAGGGACCTACGAGCAGTACTTC
TRBV19	-	14	-	TRBJ1-5	CASSSNRQNQPQHF	TGTGCCAGTAGTTCGAACAGGCAAAATCAGCCCCAGCATTTT
TRBV5-1	TRBD1	19	-	TRBJ2-3	CASSSPHLQGVSGSDTQYF	TGCGCCAGCAGCTCGCCCCACTTACAGGGGGTGTCTGGTTCAGATACGCAGTATTTT
TRBV7-6	-	16	-	TRBJ2-3	CASSSLWEYYTDTQYF	TGTGCCAGCAGCTCCCTCTGGGAGTACTACACAGATACGCAGTATTTT
TRBV18	-	13	few	TRBJ1-1	CASSPQPVNEAFF	TGTGCCAGCTCACCTCAACCGGTGAATGAAGCTTTCTTT
TRBV5-1	-	13	-	TRBJ2-5	CASSSRGGETQYF	TGCGCCAGCAGCTCCAGGGGGGGGGAGACCCAGTACTTC
TRBV29-1	-	14	-	TRBJ2-1	CSVVLWDSYNEQFF	TGCAGCGTTGTTCTCTGGGACTCCTACAATGAGCAGTTCTTC
TRBV14	-	13	-	TRBJ2-2	CASSVGNTGELFF	TGTGCCAGCAGCGTTGGGAACACCGGGGAGCTGTTTTTT
TRBV7-9	-	12	-	TRBJ2-1	CASTLERDEQFF	TGTGCCAGCACCTTAGAGCGTGATGAGCAGTTCTTC
TRBV7-9	-	14	-	TRBJ1-1	CASSPNSGHTEAFF	TGTGCCAGCAGCCCCAATTCGGGACACACTGAAGCTTTCTTT
TRBV7-7	-	15	-	TRBJ2-3	CASRYRPGKTDTQYF	TGTGCCAGCAGATACCGGCCCGGGAAGACAGATACGCAGTATTTT
TRBV2	-	14	-	TRBJ2-7	CASSESEGTYEQYF	TGTGCCAGCAGTGAAAGTGAAGGGACCTACGAGCAGTACTTC
TRBV18	-	15	-	TRBJ2-7	CASSTTGSSSYEQYF	TGTGCCAGCTCAACCACCGGGTCAAGCTCCTACGAGCAGTACTTC
TRBV7-2	-	12	-	TRBJ2-3	CASSRYTDTQYF	TGTGCCAGCAGTCGTTACACAGATACGCAGTATTTT
TRBV5-6	-	12	-	TRBJ1-6	CASSFPNSPLHF	TGTGCCAGCAGCTTCCCCAATTCACCCCTCCACTTT
TRBV18	TRBD1	16	-	TRBJ1-3	CASSQNGQGAGNTIYF	TGTGCCAGCTCACAAAACGGACAGGGGGCTGGAAACACCATATATTTT
TRBV25-1	-	11	-	TRBJ1-4	CASSSREKLFF	TGTGCCAGCAGTAGTCGTGAAAAACTGTTTTTT
TRBV6-1	TRBD1	14	-	TRBJ2-7	CASSVGQGLYEQYF	TGTGCCAGCAGTGTTGGACAGGGTCTGTACGAGCAGTACTTC
TRBV7-3	-	15	-	TRBJ1-1	CASSPRGGFTTEAFF	TGTGCCAGCAGCCCCCGGGGAGGGTTCACCACTGAAGCTTTCTTT
TRBV7-6	-	15	-	TRBJ2-3	CASSPRGKLTDTQYF	TGTGCCAGCAGCCCCCGAGGGAAGCTCACAGATACGCAGTATTTT
TRBV6-5	TRBD1	13	-	TRBJ1-2	CASSWTGGYGYTF	TGTGCCAGCAGCTGGACAGGGGGCTATGGCTACACCTTC
TRBV6-5	-	11	-	TRBJ2-2	CASSGTGELFF	TGTGCCAGCTCCGGCACCGGGGAGCTGTTTTTT
TRBV21-1	-	17	-	TRBJ1-5	CASSKAGSPVSNQPQHF	TGTGCCAGCAGCAAAGCGGGGTCACCCGTTAGCAATCAGCCCCAGCATTTT
TRBV7-2	TRBD1	15	-	TRBJ2-7	CASSVGTAAHYEQYF	TGTGCCAGCAGCGTCGGGACAGCCGCCCACTACGAGCAGTACTTC
TRBV27	-	14	-	TRBJ2-7	CASSQPEDSYEQYF	TGTGCCAGCAGTCAACCGGAGGACTCCTACGAGCAGTACTTC
TRBV30	-	13	once	TRBJ1-5	CAWSVRVGQPQHF	TGTGCCTGGAGTGTAAGGGTAGGCCAGCCCCAGCATTTT
TRBV7-2	TRBD1	16	-	TRBJ2-1	CASSVQGVFPYNEQFF	TGTGCCAGCAGCGTACAGGGGGTTTTCCCATACAATGAGCAGTTCTTC
TRBV6-5	TRBD2	15	-	TRBJ2-2	CASSRRGGEAGELFF	TGTGCCAGCAGTCGCCGGGGGGGCGAGGCCGGGGAGCTGTTTTTT
TRBV5-1	-	16	-	TRBJ2-2	CASSSRDTPPTGELFF	TGCGCCAGCAGCTCCCGGGACACCCCCCCGACCGGGGAGCTGTTTTTT
TRBV7-8	-	14	few	TRBJ1-2	CASSVGRTSGGYTF	TGTGCCAGCAGCGTAGGGCGCACCTCAGGTGGCTACACCTTC
TRBV5-4	-	15	-	TRBJ1-6	CASSLGGTHDSPLHF	TGTGCCAGCAGCCTGGGCGGGACCCATGATTCACCCCTCCACTTT
TRBV10-3	TRBD2	18	-	TRBJ2-1	CAISEGLAGGLAYNEQFF	TGTGCCATCAGTGAGGGACTAGCGGGAGGACTCGCCTACAATGAGCAGTTCTTC
TRBV5-1	-	13	-	TRBJ1-2	CASSLLTDYGYTF	TGCGCCAGCAGCTTGCTTACAGACTATGGCTACACCTTC
TRBV11-2	-	15	-	TRBJ2-7	CASSPDSPGPYEQYF	TGTGCCAGCAGCCCGGACTCACCGGGTCCCTACGAGCAGTACTTC
TRBV6-5	-	14	once	TRBJ2-7	CASRGARSSYEQYF	TGTGCCAGCAGGGGGGCTAGGAGCTCCTACGAGCAGTACTTC
TRBV4-3	TRBD1	15	-	TRBJ2-3	CASSHTTGGLDTQYF	TGCGCCAGCAGCCACACAACAGGGGGGCTAGATACGCAGTATTTT
TRBV18	-	15	-	TRBJ2-4	CASSATATSQNIQYF	TGTGCCAGCTCAGCGACAGCAACTAGCCAAAACATTCAGTACTTC
TRBV6-5	-	10	-	TRBJ1-5	CARLGRPQHF	TGTGCCAGGCTAGGTCGGCCCCAGCATTTT
TRBV7-2	-	12	-	TRBJ1-1	CASSLGYTEAFF	TGTGCCAGCAGCTTAGGTTACACTGAAGCTTTCTTT
TRBV18	-	14	-	TRBJ2-2	CASRPELRGGELFF	TGTGCCAGCAGACCCGAGCTCCGGGGCGGGGAGCTGTTTTTT
TRBV10-1	TRBD2	15	-	TRBJ2-1	CASSERLADYNEQFF	TGCGCCAGCAGTGAGAGACTAGCGGACTACAATGAGCAGTTCTTC
TRBV6-1	-	16	-	TRBJ1-1	CASSVGTGNMNTEAFF	TGTGCCAGCAGTGTGGGAACGGGGAACATGAACACTGAAGCTTTCTTT
TRBV6-5	TRBD1	14	-	TRBJ1-4	CASRRQGSNEKLFF	TGTGCCAGCAGGAGACAGGGTTCTAATGAAAAACTGTTTTTT
TRBV19	TRBD1	15	-	TRBJ1-2	CASSILPGQGYGYTF	TGTGCCAGTAGTATACTCCCGGGACAGGGGTATGGCTACACCTTC
TRBV28	-	15	-	TRBJ1-5	CASSSSGDPNQPQHF	TGTGCCAGCAGCTCCTCAGGGGACCCCAATCAGCCCCAGCATTTT
TRBV5-1	TRBD1	13	once	TRBJ1-2	CASREQGNYGYTF	TGCGCCAGCAGGGAACAGGGGAACTATGGCTACACCTTC
TRBV29-1	-	15	-	TRBJ2-3	CSVGRAQTSTDTQYF	TGCAGCGTTGGAAGGGCACAAACTAGCACAGATACGCAGTATTTT